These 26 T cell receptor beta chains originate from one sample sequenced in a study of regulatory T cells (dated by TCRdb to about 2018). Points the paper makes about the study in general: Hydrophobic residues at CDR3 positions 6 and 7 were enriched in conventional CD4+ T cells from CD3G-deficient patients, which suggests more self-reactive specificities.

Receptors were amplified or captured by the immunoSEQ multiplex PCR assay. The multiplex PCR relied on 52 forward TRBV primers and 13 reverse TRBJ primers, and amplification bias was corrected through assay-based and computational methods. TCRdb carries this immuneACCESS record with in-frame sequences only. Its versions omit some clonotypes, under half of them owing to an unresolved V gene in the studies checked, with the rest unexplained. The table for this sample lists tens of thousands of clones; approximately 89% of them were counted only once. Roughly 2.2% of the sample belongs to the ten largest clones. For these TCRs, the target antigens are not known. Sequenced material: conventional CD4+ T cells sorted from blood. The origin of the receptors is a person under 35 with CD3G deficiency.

DNA for the CDR3: TGTGCCACCAGGGGATCTACAGCCACCCCCTATGGCTACACCTTC. It encodes CATRGSTATPYGYTF. The chain combines TRBV6-1 with TRBJ1-2; weak D call: TRBD1 (6 bases). The V end was cut by 10 bases, the J end by 4 bases, with 22 bases between. This CDR3 spans 15 amino acids. CDR1 MNHNS and CDR2 SASEGT come from the germline V gene.

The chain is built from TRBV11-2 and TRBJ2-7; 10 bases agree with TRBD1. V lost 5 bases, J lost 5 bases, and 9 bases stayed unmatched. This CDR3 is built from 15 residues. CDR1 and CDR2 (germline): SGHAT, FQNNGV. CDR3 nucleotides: TGTGCCAGCAGCAACATGGGGACAGGGGCCCACGAGCAGTACTTC. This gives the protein CASSNMGTGAHEQYF.

CDR3 nucleotides: TGTGCCAGCAGGAAGACAGAGAGTAGCTATGGCTACACCTTC. It specifies CASRKTESSYGYTF. This sequence joins TRBV6-6 and TRBJ1-2, with D tentatively TRBD1 (5 bases). The germline V gene has CDR1 MNHNY and CDR2 SVGAGI (reference sequence). V was shortened by 6 bases and J by 4 bases, with 15 bases between the two germline ends. The CDR3 has 14 amino acids.

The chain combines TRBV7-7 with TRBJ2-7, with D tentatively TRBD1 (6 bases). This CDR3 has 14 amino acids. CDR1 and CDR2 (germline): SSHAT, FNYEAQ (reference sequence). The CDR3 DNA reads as TGTCCTTCGTCCGGACGGGACACCTCCTACGAGCAGTACTTC. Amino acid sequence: CPSSGRDTSYEQYF.

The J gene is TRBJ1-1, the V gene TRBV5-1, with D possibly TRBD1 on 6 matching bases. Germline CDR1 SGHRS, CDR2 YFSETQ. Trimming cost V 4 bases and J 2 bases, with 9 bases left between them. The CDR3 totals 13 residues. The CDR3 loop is CASSPGHNTEAFF. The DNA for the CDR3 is TGCGCCAGCAGCCCGGGACACAACACTGAAGCTTTCTTT.

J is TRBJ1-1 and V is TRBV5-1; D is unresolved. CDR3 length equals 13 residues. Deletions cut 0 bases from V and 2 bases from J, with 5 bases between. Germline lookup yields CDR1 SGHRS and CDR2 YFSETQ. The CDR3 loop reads CASSLGPNTEAFF. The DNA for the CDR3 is TGCGCCAGCAGCTTGGGGCCCAACACTGAAGCTTTCTTT. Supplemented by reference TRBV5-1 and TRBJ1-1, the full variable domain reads KAGVTQTPRYLIKTRGQQVTLSCSPISGHRSVSWYQQTPGQGLQFLFEYFSETQRNKGNFPGRFSGRQFSNSRSEMNVSTLELGDSALYLCASSLGPNTEAFFGQGTRLTVV.

The CDR3 nucleotides are TGTGCCAGCGGGTCCCCTCCCCGCAATGAGCAGTTCTTC. As protein: CASGSPPRNEQFF. This chain uses TRBV6-1 with TRBJ2-1; D uncertain. CDR1 is MNHNS, CDR2 SASEGT, per germline. V lost 8 bases, J lost 6 bases, and 14 bases lay in between. This CDR3 contains 13 residues.

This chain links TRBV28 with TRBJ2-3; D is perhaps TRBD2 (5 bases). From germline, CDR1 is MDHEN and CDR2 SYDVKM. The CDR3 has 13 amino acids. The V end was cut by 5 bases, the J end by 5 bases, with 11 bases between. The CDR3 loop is CASSRGRQDTQYF. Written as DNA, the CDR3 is TGTGCCAGCAGTCGTGGGAGACAAGATACGCAGTATTTT.

CDR3 amino acids: CASSDRIPEKLFF. For the CDR3, the DNA is TGTGCCAGCAGTGACAGGATTCCTGAAAAACTGTTTTTT. V and J are TRBV6-1 and TRBJ1-4; D gene uncertain. V lost 3 bases, J lost 7 bases, and 9 bases lay in between. The CDR3 extends over 13 amino acids. Germline V gene sequence: CDR1 MNHNS, CDR2 SASEGT.

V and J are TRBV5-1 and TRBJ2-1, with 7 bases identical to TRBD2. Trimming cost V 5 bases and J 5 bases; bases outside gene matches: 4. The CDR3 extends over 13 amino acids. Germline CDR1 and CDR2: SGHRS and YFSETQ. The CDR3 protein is CASRASGNNEQFF. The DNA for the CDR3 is TGCGCCAGCAGGGCTAGCGGAAACAATGAGCAGTTCTTC. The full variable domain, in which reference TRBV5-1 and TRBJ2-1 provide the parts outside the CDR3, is KAGVTQTPRYLIKTRGQQVTLSCSPISGHRSVSWYQQTPGQGLQFLFEYFSETQRNKGNFPGRFSGRQFSNSRSEMNVSTLELGDSALYLCASRASGNNEQFFGPGTRLTVL.

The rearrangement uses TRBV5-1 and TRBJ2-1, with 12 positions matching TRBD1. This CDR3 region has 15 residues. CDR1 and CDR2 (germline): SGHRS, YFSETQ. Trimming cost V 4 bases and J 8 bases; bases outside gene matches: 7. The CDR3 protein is CASSPTGQGADEQFF. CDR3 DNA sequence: TGCGCCAGCAGCCCTACGGGACAGGGGGCAGATGAGCAGTTCTTC. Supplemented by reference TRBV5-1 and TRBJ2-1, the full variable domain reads KAGVTQTPRYLIKTRGQQVTLSCSPISGHRSVSWYQQTPGQGLQFLFEYFSETQRNKGNFPGRFSGRQFSNSRSEMNVSTLELGDSALYLCASSPTGQGADEQFFGPGTRLTVL.

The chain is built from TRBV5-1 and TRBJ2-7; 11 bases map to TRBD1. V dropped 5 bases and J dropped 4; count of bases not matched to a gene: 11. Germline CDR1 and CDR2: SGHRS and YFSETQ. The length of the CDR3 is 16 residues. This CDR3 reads CASSSGTGGPPYEQYF. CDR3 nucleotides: TGCGCCAGCAGTTCCGGGACAGGGGGGCCCCCGTACGAGCAGTACTTC.

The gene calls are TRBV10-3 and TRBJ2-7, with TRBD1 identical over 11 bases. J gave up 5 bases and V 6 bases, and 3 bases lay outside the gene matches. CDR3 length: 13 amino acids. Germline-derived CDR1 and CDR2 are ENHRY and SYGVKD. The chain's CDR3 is CAIRGQGENEQYF. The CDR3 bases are TGTGCCATCAGGGGACAGGGGGAAAACGAGCAGTACTTC.

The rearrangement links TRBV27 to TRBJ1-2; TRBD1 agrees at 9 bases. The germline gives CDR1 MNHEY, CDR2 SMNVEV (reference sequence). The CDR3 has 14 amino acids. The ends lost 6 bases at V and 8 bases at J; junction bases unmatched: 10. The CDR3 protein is CASRSTQGAVGYTF. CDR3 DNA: TGTGCCAGCAGATCAACACAGGGGGCAGTCGGCTACACCTTC.

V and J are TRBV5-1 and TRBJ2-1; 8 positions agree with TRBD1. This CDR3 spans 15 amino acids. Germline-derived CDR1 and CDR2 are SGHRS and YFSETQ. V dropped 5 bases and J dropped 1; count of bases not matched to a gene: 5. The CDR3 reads CASSQTGVSYNEQFF. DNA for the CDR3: TGCGCCAGCAGTCAGACAGGGGTGTCCTACAATGAGCAGTTCTTC.

The CDR3 DNA is TGTGCCAGCAGCCATAACAGGGAGGGACCCCAGCATTTT. Protein product: CASSHNREGPQHF. The chain employs TRBV28 and TRBJ1-5, with D perhaps matching TRBD1 (6 bases). The germline gives CDR1 MDHEN, CDR2 SYDVKM. CDR3 length: 13 amino acids. V dropped 6 bases and J dropped 10 bases, with 16 bases sitting between them.

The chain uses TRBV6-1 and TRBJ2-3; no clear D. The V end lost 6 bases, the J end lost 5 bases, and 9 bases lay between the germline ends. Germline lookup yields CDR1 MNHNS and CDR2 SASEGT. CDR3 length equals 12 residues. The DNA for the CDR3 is TGTGCCAGCAGGAAGGTCGGAGATACGCAGTATTTT. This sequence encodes CASRKVGDTQYF.

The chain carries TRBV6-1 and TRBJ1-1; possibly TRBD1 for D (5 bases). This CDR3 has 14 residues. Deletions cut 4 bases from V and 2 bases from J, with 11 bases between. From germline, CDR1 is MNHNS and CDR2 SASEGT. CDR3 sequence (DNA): TGTGCCAGCAGTGGAGACAGACGCAACACTGAAGCTTTCTTT. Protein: CASSGDRRNTEAFF.

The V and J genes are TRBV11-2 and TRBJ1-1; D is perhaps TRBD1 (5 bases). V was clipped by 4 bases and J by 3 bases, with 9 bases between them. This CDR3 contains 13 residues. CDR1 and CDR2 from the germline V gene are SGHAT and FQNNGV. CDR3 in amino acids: CASSWQGDTEAFF. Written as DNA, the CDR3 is TGTGCCAGCAGCTGGCAAGGGGACACTGAAGCTTTCTTT.

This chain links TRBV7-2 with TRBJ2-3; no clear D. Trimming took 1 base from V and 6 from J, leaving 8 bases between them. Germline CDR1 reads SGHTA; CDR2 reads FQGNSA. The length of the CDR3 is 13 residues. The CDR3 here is CASSLGWRDTQYF. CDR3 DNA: TGTGCCAGCAGCTTAGGTTGGCGTGATACGCAGTATTTT.

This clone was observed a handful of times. CDR3 DNA sequence: TGTGCCATCAAACCCTCCACAGGGTTGGGCTACACCTTC. The encoded protein is CAIKPSTGLGYTF. The V call is TRBV10-3, the J call TRBJ1-2; weak D call: TRBD1 (6 bases). Germline V gene data show CDR1 as ENHRY and CDR2 as SYGVKD. V shed 7 bases and J shed 8 bases, with 17 bases lying between them. The CDR3 length is 13 residues.

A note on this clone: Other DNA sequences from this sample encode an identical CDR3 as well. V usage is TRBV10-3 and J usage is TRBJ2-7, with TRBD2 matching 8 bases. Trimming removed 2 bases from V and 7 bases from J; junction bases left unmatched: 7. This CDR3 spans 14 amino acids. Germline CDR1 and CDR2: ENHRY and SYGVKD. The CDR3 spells CAISETAGVGEQYF. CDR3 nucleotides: TGTGCCATCAGTGAGACAGCGGGAGTGGGTGAGCAGTACTTC.

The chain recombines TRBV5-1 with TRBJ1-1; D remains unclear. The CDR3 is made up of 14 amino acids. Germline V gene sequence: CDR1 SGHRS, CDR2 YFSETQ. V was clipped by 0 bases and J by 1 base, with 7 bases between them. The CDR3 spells CASSLAGSNTEAFF. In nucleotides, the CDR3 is TGCGCCAGCAGCTTGGCGGGGTCGAACACTGAAGCTTTCTTT.

The CDR3 loop is CASSMGITEAFF. CDR3 DNA: TGTGCCAGCAGTATGGGGATAACTGAAGCTTTCTTT. The chain recombines TRBV6-1 with TRBJ1-1; the D is unclear. The CDR3 consists of 12 residues. Germline assignment: CDR1 MNHNS and CDR2 SASEGT. V lost 5 bases, J lost 5 bases, and 9 bases lay in between.

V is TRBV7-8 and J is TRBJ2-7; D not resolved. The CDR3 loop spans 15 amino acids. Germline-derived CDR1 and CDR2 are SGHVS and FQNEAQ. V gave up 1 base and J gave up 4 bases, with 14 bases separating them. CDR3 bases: TGTGCCAGCAGCTTAGGGACCTCCCGCCCTTACGAGCAGTACTTC. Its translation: CASSLGTSRPYEQYF.

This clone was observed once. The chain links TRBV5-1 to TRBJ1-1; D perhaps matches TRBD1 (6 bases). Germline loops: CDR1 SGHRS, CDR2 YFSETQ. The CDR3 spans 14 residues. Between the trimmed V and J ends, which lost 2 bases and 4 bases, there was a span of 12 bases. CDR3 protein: CASSFLGAGTEAFF. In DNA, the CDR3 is TGCGCCAGCAGCTTTTTGGGGGCGGGCACTGAAGCTTTCTTT.